The 28 T cell receptor beta chains below were found in one sample sequenced in a study of blood T cell repertoires in COVID-19. Clones were read by immunoSEQ multiplex PCR, and TCRdb kept only the in-frame ones, dropping some. Counted here are tens of thousands of clones, 70% to 90% occurring once; the ten biggest clones make up 7.5% to 9.5%. Material: peripheral blood. All receptors come from a woman in her seventies with acute or convalescent COVID-19.

V gene TRBV3-1 (or the pseudogene TRBV3-2) combines with J gene TRBJ1-2, with D perhaps matching TRBD1 (5 bases). The CDR3 is 14 residues long. CDR1 LGHDT and CDR2 YNNKEL come from the germline V gene (reference sequence). Trimming pared 3 bases from V and 0 bases from J, leaving 8 bases between. CDR3 in DNA: TGTGCCAGCAGCCAGACAGTCACTAACTATGGCTACACCTTC. It specifies CASSQTVTNYGYTF.

The chain couples TRBV7-3 to TRBJ2-7; D uncertain. Germline lookup yields CDR1 SGHTA and CDR2 FQGTGA. This CDR3 has 16 residues. The germline V and J ends were trimmed by 6 bases and 2 bases, with 20 bases remaining between them. The DNA of the CDR3 is TGTGCCAGCAGGCAAGTTACAAGGAGAAAACCCTACGAGCAGTACTTC. It specifies CASRQVTRRKPYEQYF.

This clone appeared once. The chain links TRBV4-1 to TRBJ2-5; TRBD2 matches 9 bases. CDR1 is MGHRA, CDR2 YSYEKL, per germline. The CDR3 sequence is 17 residues long. V lost 3 bases and J lost 5; bases outside the gene matches: 13. For the CDR3, the DNA is TGCGCCAGCAGCCAGACACCCAGCGGGGGGATTTGGGAGACCCAGTACTTC. Its translation: CASSQTPSGGIWETQYF.

The chain combines TRBV16 with TRBJ2-7; the D is unclear. This CDR3 has 12 residues. The germline V and J ends were trimmed by 4 bases and 11 bases, with 15 bases remaining between them. Germline values: CDR1 KGHSY, CDR2 FQNENV. The CDR3 DNA sequence: TGTGCCAGCAGCCCTGACGGCTTACGGGAGTACTTC. It translates to CASSPDGLREYF. Filled out from reference TRBV16 and TRBJ2-7, the complete variable domain reads GEEVAQTPKHLVRGEGQKAKLYCAPIKGHSYVFWYQQVLKNEFKFLISFQNENVFDETGMPKERFSAKCLPNSPCSLEIQATKLEDSAVYFCASSPDGLREYFGPGTRLTVT.

The genes are TRBV29-1 and TRBJ1-5, with 9 bases identical to TRBD1. From germline, CDR1 is SQVTM and CDR2 ANQGSEA. Trimming removed 6 bases from V and 4 bases from J; junction bases left unmatched: 4. This CDR3 has 13 amino acids. The CDR3 spells CSVGQGRNQPQHF. The CDR3 DNA reads as TGCAGCGTAGGACAGGGGAGAAATCAGCCCCAGCATTTT.

The V and J genes are TRBV24-1 and TRBJ2-1, with D perhaps matching TRBD2 (6 bases). The CDR3 runs 15 residues. Trimming took off 5 bases at V and 8 bases at J, with 18 bases between the two ends. Germline-derived CDR1 and CDR2 are KGHDR and SFDVKD. CDR3 sequence reads: CATSGVGDLYHEQFF. In DNA form, the CDR3 reads TGTGCCACCAGTGGGGTGGGGGACTTATATCATGAGCAGTTCTTC.

The rearrangement joins TRBV10-3 to TRBJ2-7, with D perhaps matching TRBD2 (7 bases). V was trimmed by 0 bases and J by 7 bases, leaving 10 bases between them. Germline V gives CDR1 ENHRY, CDR2 SYGVKD. The CDR3 spans 13 residues. The CDR3 reads CAISESGGGEQYF. The CDR3 bases are TGTGCCATCAGTGAGTCAGGGGGAGGGGAGCAGTACTTC.

As to this clone: At one end, the junction sequence differs from germline, possibly due to a read error. This sequence joins TRBV6-5 and TRBJ1-2; perhaps TRBD1 as D (6 bases). The V gene's germline CDR1 is MNHEY and CDR2 SVGAGI. This CDR3 is 13 amino acids long. The CDR3, as DNA: TGTGCCAGCAGTGACTCCTCCGACAGGCACTACACCTTC. Translation gives CASSDSSDRHYTF.

This chain uses TRBV4-1 with TRBJ2-7; a possible D gene is TRBD2 (6 bases). CDR1 and CDR2 (germline): MGHRA, YSYEKL. V lost 2 bases to trimming and J lost 2 bases, with 13 bases between them. This CDR3 contains 15 residues. Here the CDR3 reads CASSQSSSAAYEQYF. The DNA of the CDR3 is TGCGCCAGCAGCCAATCGTCTAGCGCAGCCTACGAGCAGTACTTC.

This clone was counted between two and nine times. The chain recombines TRBV30 with TRBJ2-7, with 14 bases matching TRBD2. J lost 2 bases, V lost 4 bases, and 19 bases had no gene match. Germline CDR1 is GTSNPN and CDR2 is SVGIG (reference sequence). The CDR3 is 20 residues long. The CDR3 region has the DNA TGTGCCTGGACCATGACCCGGACTAGCGGGAGGACCGGGTTTACCTACGAGCAGTACTTC. This sequence encodes CAWTMTRTSGRTGFTYEQYF.

This chain joins TRBV19 and TRBJ1-1, with 9 bases identical to TRBD1. The V gene's germline CDR1 is LNHDA and CDR2 SQIVND (reference sequence). V gave up 3 bases and J gave up 4 bases; unmatched junction bases: 9. The CDR3 extends over 16 amino acids. CDR3 protein: CASSIGDRGWSTEAFF. The CDR3 bases are TGTGCCAGTAGTATCGGAGACAGGGGGTGGAGCACTGAAGCTTTCTTT.

V gene TRBV9 combines with J gene TRBJ1-1; TRBD1 agrees at 7 bases. Germline values: CDR1 SGDLS, CDR2 YYNGEE. The CDR3 spans 14 residues. J gave up 4 bases and V 3 bases, and 6 bases lay outside the gene matches. CDR3 nucleotide sequence: TGTGCCAGCAGCGCAGGGGGTTGGAGCACTGAAGCTTTCTTT. The encoded protein is CASSAGGWSTEAFF.

J is TRBJ1-1 and V is TRBV19; D is unresolved. The CDR3 consists of 13 residues. Germline CDR1 LNHDA, CDR2 SQIVND (reference sequence). V was pared by 6 bases and J by 5 bases, with 13 bases between. CDR3 coding DNA: TGTGCCAGTAGGGGCCCAACAGAGACTGAAGCTTTCTTT. Protein sequence: CASRGPTETEAFF.

This chain connects TRBV2 to TRBJ2-3; 15 bases fit TRBD2. V shed 8 bases, J shed 5 bases, and the junction held 5 bases outside the gene matches. Germline lookup yields CDR1 SNHLY and CDR2 FYNNEI. This CDR3 is built from 15 residues. CDR3 nucleotides: TGTGCCAGCTGGACTAGCGGGGGGGCCCTAGATACGCAGTATTTT. Translating gives CASWTSGGALDTQYF.

The chain is built from TRBV10-1 and TRBJ2-1; perhaps TRBD1 as D (7 bases). Germline-derived CDR1 and CDR2 are WNHNN and SYGVQD (reference sequence). CDR3 length: 15 amino acids. V lost 6 bases, J lost 5 bases, and 17 bases lay in between. CDR3 nucleotide sequence: TGCGCCAGCAGCCTACTAGCAGGGGGGAACAATGAGCAGTTCTTC. This encodes CASSLLAGGNNEQFF.

The V gene is TRBV13, the J gene TRBJ1-6; 7 nucleotides line up with TRBD1. The germline CDR1 and CDR2 sequences are PRHDT and FYEKMQ (reference sequence). The CDR3 length is 16 residues. V lost 5 bases to trimming and J lost 3 bases; unmatched junction nucleotides: 7. CDR3 DNA: TGTGCCAGCAGCGTTACAGGGGTACACTATAATTCACCCCTCCACTTT. It translates to CASSVTGVHYNSPLHF.

The chain couples TRBV16 to TRBJ2-3; 10 bases fit TRBD1. The CDR3 has 17 amino acids. CDR1 KGHSY and CDR2 FQNENV come from the germline V gene. The V and J ends lost 4 bases and 0 bases, in that order; junction bases with no gene match: 7. DNA for the CDR3: TGTGCCAGCAGCCGAGCCAGACAGGGGGCGAGCACAGATACGCAGTATTTT. It is translated as CASSRARQGASTDTQYF.

V is TRBV6-5 and J is TRBJ2-1, with D perhaps matching TRBD1 (6 bases). Germline lookup yields CDR1 MNHEY and CDR2 SVGAGI. V was clipped by 2 bases and J by 10 bases, with 12 bases between them. The CDR3 is made up of 13 amino acids. The CDR3 DNA reads TGTGCCAGCAGTTACCTGGGACACCAAGAGCAGTTCTTC. It is translated as CASSYLGHQEQFF.

The V call is TRBV29-1, the J call TRBJ2-3; 9 bases are shared with TRBD1. The germline gives CDR1 SQVTM, CDR2 ANQGSEA. This CDR3 is 13 amino acids long. V dropped 4 bases and J dropped 1; count of bases not matched to a gene: 0. The CDR3 sequence: CSVGDRGTDTQYF. In nucleotides, the CDR3 is TGCAGCGTTGGGGACAGGGGCACAGATACGCAGTATTTT.

This sequence joins TRBV4-2 and TRBJ1-2; no definite D call. This CDR3 has 14 residues. Looked up from germline, CDR1 is LGHNA and CDR2 is YNFKEQ. Trimming shortened V by 0 bases and J by 5 bases, and 10 bases separated the two germline ends. The CDR3 bases are TGTGCCAGCAGCCAAGAACATCAGTCTTATGGCTACACCTTC. Amino acids: CASSQEHQSYGYTF.

The chain uses TRBV15 and TRBJ2-2; TRBD1 matches 7 bases. Germline CDR1 and CDR2: LNHNV and YYDKDF (reference sequence). The CDR3 has 16 residues. V shed 5 bases and J 3 bases; nucleotides not matched to a gene: 9. CDR3 amino acids: CATSAWDSYYTGELFF. CDR3 DNA sequence: TGTGCCACCAGCGCCTGGGACAGCTATTACACCGGGGAGCTGTTTTTT.

The CDR3 protein is CASSPGQDLYGYTF. The CDR3 DNA follows: TGCGCCAGCAGTCCCGGACAGGACCTCTATGGCTACACCTTC. This chain uses TRBV10-2 with TRBJ1-2, with 7 bases identical to TRBD1. Germline CDR1 and CDR2: WSHSY and SAAADI. The CDR3 has 14 residues. Unmatched junction bases numbered 7, after V lost 5 bases and J lost 4 bases.

This sequence joins TRBV6-5 and TRBJ2-3; maybe TRBD1 (6 bases). Trimming removed 5 bases from V and 6 bases from J, with 12 bases in between. CDR1 is MNHEY, CDR2 SVGAGI, per germline. The CDR3 has 13 amino acids. The CDR3 loop reads CASSRQAGDTQYF. CDR3 in DNA: TGTGCCAGCAGTCGACAGGCCGGGGATACGCAGTATTTT.

This chain connects TRBV5-1 to TRBJ2-1; D unclear. Trimming removed 0 bases at V and 0 bases at J, with 7 bases between. Germline V gene sequence: CDR1 SGHRS, CDR2 YFSETQ. The CDR3 is 15 amino acids. For the CDR3, the DNA is TGCGCCAGCAGCTTGGGCGCTACCTCCTACAATGAGCAGTTCTTC. It specifies CASSLGATSYNEQFF.

The V and J genes are TRBV5-1 and TRBJ1-2; no firm D call. Germline-derived CDR1 and CDR2 are SGHRS and YFSETQ. V was trimmed by 0 bases and J by 7 bases, leaving 10 bases between them. The CDR3 runs 13 residues. CDR3 DNA sequence: TGCGCCAGCAGCTTGGAGCCCGGAGGTGGCTACACCTTC. Its protein product is CASSLEPGGGYTF. The full variable domain, its missing parts supplied by reference TRBV5-1 and TRBJ1-2, is KAGVTQTPRYLIKTRGQQVTLSCSPISGHRSVSWYQQTPGQGLQFLFEYFSETQRNKGNFPGRFSGRQFSNSRSEMNVSTLELGDSALYLCASSLEPGGGYTFGSGTRLTVV.

The chain couples TRBV24-1 to TRBJ1-5, with 10 bases identical to TRBD1. This CDR3 has 15 residues. The germline CDR1 and CDR2 sequences are KGHDR and SFDVKD. J gave up 8 bases and V 3 bases, and 6 bases lay outside the gene matches. The CDR3 protein is CATSDRDRGPEPQHF. The DNA for the CDR3 is TGTGCCACCAGTGATAGGGACAGGGGCCCAGAGCCCCAGCATTTT.

The gene calls are TRBV6-1 and TRBJ1-5, with D possibly being TRBD1 (5 bases). Trimming removed 0 bases from V and 3 bases from J, with 12 bases in between. This CDR3 has 16 residues. Germline values: CDR1 MNHNS, CDR2 SASEGT. The chain's CDR3 is CASSEAVRGVNQPQHF. CDR3 bases: TGTGCCAGCAGTGAAGCGGTTCGGGGGGTCAATCAGCCCCAGCATTTT.

The V call is TRBV5-1, the J call TRBJ1-2, with D hard to call. V lost 4 bases and J 6 bases, leaving 13 bases between the germline ends. This CDR3 comprises 13 residues. Germline values: CDR1 SGHRS, CDR2 YFSETQ. The CDR3 spells CASSPLVQDGYTF. CDR3 DNA sequence: TGCGCCAGCAGCCCTCTTGTGCAGGATGGCTACACCTTC.